Each of the 8 T cell receptor beta chains below was sequenced from the same sample in a study of beta chain features in type 1 diabetes. Sequenced material consisted of expressed TCRB transcripts (all of the isolated RNA was reverse transcribed). Some clones are missing from TCRdb's copy, which holds only in-frame ones; the method was immunoSEQ multiplex PCR. The sample holds 240,000 or so clones; over 65% are singletons and the top ten take 0.053%. Specimen: naive CD4+ T cells from blood. These receptors were taken from a man aged 30 to 39 in good health.

This clone was recorded once. The chain uses TRBV5-1 and TRBJ1-2; D is unresolved. Deletions cut 2 bases from V and 4 bases from J, with 15 bases between. The germline CDR1 and CDR2 sequences are SGHRS and YFSETQ. The CDR3 is 15 amino acids. CDR3 residues: CASSLEVTTAYGYTF. CDR3 coding DNA: TGCGCCAGCAGCTTAGAGGTGACGACCGCCTATGGCTACACCTTC.

The rearrangement joins TRBV19 to TRBJ2-7, with 10 bases that match TRBD2. Trimming took 5 bases from V and 3 from J; bases not matched to a gene: 4. Germline loops: CDR1 LNHDA, CDR2 SQIVND (reference sequence). The CDR3 totals 14 residues. DNA of the CDR3: TGTGCCAGTAGTTCACTAGCGGGAAGCTACGAGCAGTACTTC. Translated: CASSSLAGSYEQYF.

The chain combines TRBV29-1 with TRBJ1-2; no definite D call. CDR3 length equals 14 residues. From germline, CDR1 is SQVTM and CDR2 ANQGSEA. Deletions cut 3 bases from V and 2 bases from J, with 13 bases between. CDR3 bases: TGCAGCGTTGAGAAGGCCTTTTCGAACTATGGCTACACCTTC. Protein sequence: CSVEKAFSNYGYTF.

The chain carries TRBV4-2 and TRBJ2-5; TRBD1 agrees at 8 bases. CDR3 size: 15 residues. V was clipped by 2 bases and J by 3 bases; unmatched bases: 5. Germline CDR1 is LGHNA and CDR2 is YNFKEQ. This CDR3 reads CASSQTGQAKETQYF. CDR3 DNA: TGTGCCAGCAGCCAAACGGGACAGGCAAAAGAGACCCAGTACTTC.

The chain joins TRBV18 to TRBJ2-5, with D possibly being TRBD1 or TRBD2 (5 bases each). The V end lost 4 bases, the J end lost 1 base, and 10 bases lay between the germline ends. The length of the CDR3 is 14 residues. The V gene's germline CDR1 is KGHSH and CDR2 LQKENI. The DNA for the CDR3 is TGTGCCAGCTCACGCCAGGGAGCCCAAGAGACCCAGTACTTC. Its protein product is CASSRQGAQETQYF. The full variable domain, in which reference TRBV18 and TRBJ2-5 provide the parts outside the CDR3, is NAGVMQNPRHLVRRRGQEARLRCSPMKGHSHVYWYRQLPEEGLKFMVYLQKENIIDESGMPKERFSAEFPKEGPSILRIQQVVRGDSAAYFCASSRQGAQETQYFGPGTRLLVL.

On this clone itself: This sample also contains other DNA sequences that code for the same CDR3. V gene TRBV29-1 combines with J gene TRBJ2-5; D possibly matches TRBD1 or TRBD2 (6 bases each). Germline CDR1 SQVTM, CDR2 ANQGSEA. The CDR3 is 12 amino acids. Trimming removed 7 bases from V and 5 bases from J, with 14 bases in between. This CDR3 is CSAGRQGETQYF. Written as DNA, the CDR3 is TGCAGCGCTGGGAGGCAGGGGGAGACCCAGTACTTC.

The rearrangement joins TRBV2 to TRBJ1-2, with unresolved D. There are 14 residues in the CDR3. CDR1 SNHLY and CDR2 FYNNEI come from the germline V gene. The V end was cut by 7 bases, the J end by 2 bases, with 14 bases between. The chain's CDR3 is CASTRRAENYGYTF. The CDR3 DNA is TGTGCCAGCACCAGAAGGGCAGAAAACTATGGCTACACCTTC.

This chain uses TRBV30 with TRBJ2-5, with a tentative D call TRBD2 (6 bases). Germline values: CDR1 GTSNPN, CDR2 SVGIG (reference sequence). CDR3 size: 15 residues. With 3 bases removed from V and 2 bases from J, the gap between germline ends came to 16 bases. The CDR3 is CAWSELGLPQETQYF. CDR3 nucleotide sequence: TGTGCCTGGAGCGAATTGGGACTTCCGCAAGAGACCCAGTACTTC.